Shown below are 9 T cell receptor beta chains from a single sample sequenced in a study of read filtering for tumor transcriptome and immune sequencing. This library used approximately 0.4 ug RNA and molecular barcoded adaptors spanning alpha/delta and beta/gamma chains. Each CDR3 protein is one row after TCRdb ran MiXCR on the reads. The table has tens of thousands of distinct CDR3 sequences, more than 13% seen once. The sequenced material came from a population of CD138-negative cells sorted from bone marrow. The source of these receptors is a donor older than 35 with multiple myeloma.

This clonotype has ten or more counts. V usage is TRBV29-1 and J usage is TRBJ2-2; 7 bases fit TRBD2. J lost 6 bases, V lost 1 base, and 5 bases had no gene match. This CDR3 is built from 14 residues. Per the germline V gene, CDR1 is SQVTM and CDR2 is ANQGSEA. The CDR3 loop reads CSVEGAGVAGELFF. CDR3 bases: TGCAGCGTTGAAGGGGCGGGAGTTGCCGGGGAGCTGTTTTTT.

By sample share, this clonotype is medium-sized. CDR3 amino acids: CASSTGLVRGTGNMNTEAFF. In DNA, the CDR3 is TGTGCCAGCAGCACAGGGCTGGTACGCGGGACAGGCAACATGAACACTGAAGCTTTCTTT. The V gene is TRBV7-9, the J gene TRBJ1-1; 8 bases match TRBD1. Germline CDR1 and CDR2: SEHNR and FQNEAQ (reference sequence). The V and J ends lost 5 bases and 0 bases, in that order; junction bases with no gene match: 20. The CDR3 is 20 residues long.

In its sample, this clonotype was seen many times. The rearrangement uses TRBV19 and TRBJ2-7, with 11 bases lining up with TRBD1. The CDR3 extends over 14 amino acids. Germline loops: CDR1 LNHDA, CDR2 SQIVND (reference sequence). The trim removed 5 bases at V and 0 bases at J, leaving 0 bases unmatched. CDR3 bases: TGTGCCAGTAGTGGGACAGGGGGCTCCTACGAGCAGTACTTC. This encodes CASSGTGGSYEQYF.

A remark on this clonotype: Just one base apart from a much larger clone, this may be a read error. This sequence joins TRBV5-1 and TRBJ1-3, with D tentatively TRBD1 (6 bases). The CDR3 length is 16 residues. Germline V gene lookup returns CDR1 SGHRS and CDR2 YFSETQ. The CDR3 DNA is TGCGGCAGCAGTGTACAGGGAGCCTCCTCTGGAAACACCATATATTTT. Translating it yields CGSSVQGASSGNTIYF.

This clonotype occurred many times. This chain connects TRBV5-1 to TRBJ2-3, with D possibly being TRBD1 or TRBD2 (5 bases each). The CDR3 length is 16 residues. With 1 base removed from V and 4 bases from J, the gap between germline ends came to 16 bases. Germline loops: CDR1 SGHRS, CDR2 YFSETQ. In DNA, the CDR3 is TGCGCCAGCAGCTTGTATGGGGGAGCGATGGCAGATACGCAGTATTTT. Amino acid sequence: CASSLYGGAMADTQYF.

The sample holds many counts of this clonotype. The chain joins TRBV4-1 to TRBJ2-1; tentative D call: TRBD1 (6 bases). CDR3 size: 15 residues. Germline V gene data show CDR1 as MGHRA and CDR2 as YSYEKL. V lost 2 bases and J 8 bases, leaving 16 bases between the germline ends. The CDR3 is CASSQLQGRPDEQFF. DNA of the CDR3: TGCGCCAGCAGCCAACTTCAGGGGCGCCCAGATGAGCAGTTCTTC.

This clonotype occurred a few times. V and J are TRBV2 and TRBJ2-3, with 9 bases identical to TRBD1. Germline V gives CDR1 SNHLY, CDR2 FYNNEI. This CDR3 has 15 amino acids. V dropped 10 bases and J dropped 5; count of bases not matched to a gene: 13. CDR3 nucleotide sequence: TGTGCCACCAAGTTAGGGACAGGGTCCCAAGATACGCAGTATTTT. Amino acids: CATKLGTGSQDTQYF.

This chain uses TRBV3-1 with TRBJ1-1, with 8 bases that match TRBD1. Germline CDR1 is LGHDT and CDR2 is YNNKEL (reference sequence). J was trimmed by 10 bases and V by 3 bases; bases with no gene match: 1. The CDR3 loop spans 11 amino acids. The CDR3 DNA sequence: TGTGCCAGCAGCCACAGGGGGCGAGCTTTCTTT. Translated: CASSHRGRAFF. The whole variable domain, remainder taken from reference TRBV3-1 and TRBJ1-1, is DTAVSQTPKYLVTQMGNDKSIKCEQNLGHDTMYWYKQDSKKFLKIMFSYNNKELIINETVPNRFSPKSPDKAHLNLHINSLELGDSAVYFCASSHRGRAFFGQGTRLTVV.

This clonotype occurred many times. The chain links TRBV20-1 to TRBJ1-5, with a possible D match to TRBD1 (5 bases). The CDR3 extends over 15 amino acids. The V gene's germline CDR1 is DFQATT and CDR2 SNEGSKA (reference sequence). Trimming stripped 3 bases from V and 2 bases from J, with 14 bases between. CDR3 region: CSARGELAGNQPQHF. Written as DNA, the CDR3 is TGCAGTGCTAGGGGGGAGCTTGCAGGCAATCAGCCCCAGCATTTT.